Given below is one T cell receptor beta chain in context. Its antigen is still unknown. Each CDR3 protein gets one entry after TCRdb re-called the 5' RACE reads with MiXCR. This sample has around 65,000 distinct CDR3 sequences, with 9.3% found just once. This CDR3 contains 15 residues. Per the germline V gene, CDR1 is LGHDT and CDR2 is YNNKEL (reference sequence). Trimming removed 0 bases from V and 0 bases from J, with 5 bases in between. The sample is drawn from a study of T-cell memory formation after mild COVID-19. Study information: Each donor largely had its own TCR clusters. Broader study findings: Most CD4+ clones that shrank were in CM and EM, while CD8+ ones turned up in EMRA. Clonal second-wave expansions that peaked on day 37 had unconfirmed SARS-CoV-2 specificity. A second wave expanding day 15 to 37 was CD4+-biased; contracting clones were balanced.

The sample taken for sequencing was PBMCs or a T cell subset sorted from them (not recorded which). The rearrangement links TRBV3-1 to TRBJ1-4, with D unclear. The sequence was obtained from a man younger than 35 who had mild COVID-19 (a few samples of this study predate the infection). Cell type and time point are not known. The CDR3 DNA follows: TGTGCCAGCAGCCAAGAAGACGCAACTAATGAAAAACTGTTTTTT. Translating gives CASSQEDATNEKLFF.